The rows below give T cell receptor beta chains drawn from one sample of a study of CD8 T cells in ankylosing spondylitis. TCRdb redid the calling of the 5' RACE reads with MiXCR, one entry per CDR3 protein. The profile shows some 840,000 distinct CDR3 sequences, approximately 12% of them singletons. The source material was blood, either unsorted or a sorted T cell fraction (not recorded which). These receptor sequences come from a male donor with ankylosing spondylitis. Both conserved end residues are part of each CDR3. Each record gives: V gene, D gene, CDR3 length, clone size, J gene, CDR3 protein, CDR3 DNA. The D gene is left open where the match is weak. Some rows have no size entry. The others give once, few or many, or a class for an expanded clone.

TRBV20-1	.	12	.	TRBJ1-2	CSAPRVSYGYTF	TGCAGTGCTCCAAGAGTTTCCTATGGCTACACCTTC
TRBV7-2	.	14	.	TRBJ1-5	CASSLGREVGEKHF	TGTGCCAGCAGCTTAGGACGTGAGGTGGGGGAAAAGCATTTT
TRBV7-2	TRBD2	16	once	TRBJ2-3	CASSLERGGPGATQYF	TGTGCCAGCAGCTTAGAGCGGGGGGGCCCAGGAGCTACGCAGTATTTT
TRBV19	.	14	few	TRBJ2-2	CASSIMGQTGELFF	TGTGCCAGTAGTATCATGGGGCAGACCGGGGAGCTGTTTTTT
TRBV5-1	TRBD1	18	.	TRBJ2-5	CASSPRPGQGAGAETQYF	TGCGCCAGCAGCCCAAGGCCGGGACAGGGGGCCGGTGCGGAGACCCAGTACTTC
TRBV7-7	.	15	.	TRBJ2-5	CASSSTPTGRETQYF	TGTGCTAGCAGCTCGACCCCAACAGGGCGGGAGACCCAGTACTTC
TRBV19	.	15	few	TRBJ1-5	CASSIVGQRNQPQHF	TGTGCCAGTAGTATAGTAGGTCAGAGGAATCAGCCCCAGCATTTT
TRBV27	.	12	few	TRBJ1-4	CASSSGNEKLFF	TGTGCCAGCAGTTCCGGAAATGAAAAACTGTTTTTT
TRBV6-2/TRBV6-3	.	13	.	TRBJ2-3	CASSYPEEDTQYF	TGTGCCAGCAGTTACCCAGAGGAGGATACGCAGTATTTT
TRBV6-1	.	11	few	TRBJ2-3	CASNGGYTQYF	TGTGCCAGCAATGGAGGATATACGCAGTATTTT
TRBV15	.	17	many	TRBJ2-7	CATSRSWERGRRSEQYF	TGTGCCACCAGCAGATCGTGGGAGAGGGGACGACGATCCGAGCAGTACTTC
TRBV5-1	.	14	few	TRBJ2-5	CASSRDRYGVAQYF	TGCGCCAGCAGCCGTGACAGATATGGGGTGGCCCAGTACTTC
TRBV20-1	TRBD2	14	few	TRBJ2-1	CSASIAGGYNEQFF	TGCAGTGCTAGTATAGCGGGAGGCTATAATGAGCAGTTCTTC
TRBV10-3	TRBD1	14	.	TRBJ1-1	CAIGLGQPNTEAFF	TGTGCCATCGGTTTGGGACAGCCGAACACTGAAGCTTTCTTT
TRBV7-9	.	13	.	TRBJ1-2	CASSFSGWGGYTF	TGTGCCAGCAGCTTTTCAGGGTGGGGTGGCTACACCTTC
TRBV5-1	TRBD2	17	few	TRBJ2-1	CASSLATLAGAYNEQFF	TGCGCCAGCAGCTTGGCGACACTAGCGGGGGCCTACAATGAGCAGTTCTTC
TRBV27	TRBD2	17	.	TRBJ2-7	CASSLTPLAGVGNEQYF	TGTGCCAGCAGTTTAACACCTCTAGCGGGAGTTGGTAACGAGCAGTACTTC
TRBV11-1	TRBD2	19	.	TRBJ2-3	CASSLAFGTSGTSTDTQYF	TGTGCCAGCAGCTTAGCGTTCGGGACTAGCGGGACTAGCACAGATACGCAGTATTTT
TRBV11-2	.	14	.	TRBJ1-1	CASSGDGGNTEAFF	TGTGCCAGCAGCGGGGACGGAGGGAACACTGAAGCTTTCTTT
TRBV18	TRBD1	16	.	TRBJ1-2	CASSPSDRGPSYGYTF	TGTGCCAGCTCACCCTCGGACAGGGGGCCCAGCTATGGCTACACCTTC
TRBV7-8	.	15	.	TRBJ1-2	CASSLRGVLNYGYTF	TGTGCCAGCAGCTTAAGGGGGGTTCTTAACTATGGCTACACCTTC
TRBV7-2	TRBD1	14	many	TRBJ1-3	CASSLRQGGNTIYF	TGTGCCAGCAGCTTACGACAGGGTGGAAACACCATATATTTT
TRBV20-1	.	15	.	TRBJ2-5	CSAKKPGRERATQYF	TGCAGTGCTAAGAAGCCGGGCAGGGAAAGGGCGACCCAGTACTTC
TRBV20-1	TRBD1	15	few	TRBJ1-5	CSAEQRQGYYQPQHF	TGCAGTGCAGAGCAGAGACAGGGTTACTATCAGCCCCAGCATTTT
TRBV10-3	.	15	.	TRBJ2-3	CAISEVGGPGGTQYF	TGTGCCATCAGTGAGGTGGGTGGTCCCGGCGGTACGCAGTATTTT
TRBV19	.	15	.	TRBJ2-7	CASSLGTRVPYEQYF	TGTGCCAGTAGTCTCGGGACAAGGGTCCCCTACGAGCAGTACTTC
TRBV5-5	.	13	few	TRBJ2-7	CASSIDGSGEQYF	TGTGCCAGCAGTATTGACGGCTCGGGAGAGCAGTACTTC
TRBV20-1	.	15	few	TRBJ2-7	CSARENPSGAYEQYF	TGCAGTGCTAGAGAGAATCCCTCGGGGGCCTACGAGCAGTACTTC
TRBV20-1	.	15	few	TRBJ1-3	CSARARAGTGNTIYF	TGCAGTGCTAGAGCCAGGGCAGGGACTGGAAACACCATATATTTT
TRBV12-5	.	12	many	TRBJ2-1	CASGLNGNEQFF	TGTGCTAGTGGTTTGAACGGGAATGAGCAGTTCTTC
TRBV10-3	.	16	many	TRBJ2-3	CAISERGPGATDTQYF	TGTGCCATCAGTGAACGGGGTCCTGGCGCCACAGATACGCAGTATTTT
TRBV29-1	TRBD2	13	few	TRBJ2-7	CSAQAGGYYEQYF	TGCAGCGCCCAAGCGGGGGGTTACTACGAGCAGTACTTC
TRBV5-1	TRBD1	13	.	TRBJ2-1	CASSLGGFNEQFF	TGCGCCAGCAGCTTAGGGGGCTTCAATGAGCAGTTCTTC
TRBV7-3	.	16	few	TRBJ2-1	CASSLRSGGDYNEQFF	TGTGCCAGCAGCTTACGCTCAGGGGGGGATTACAATGAGCAGTTCTTC
TRBV27	.	14	few	TRBJ1-2	CASRPPGRNYGYTF	TGTGCCAGCAGGCCACCGGGGCGTAACTATGGCTACACCTTC
TRBV4-2	TRBD1	20	few	TRBJ2-6	CASSQDPSGTGTSGANVLTF	TGTGCCAGCAGCCAAGATCCATCCGGGACAGGGACTTCTGGGGCCAACGTCCTGACTTTC
TRBV20-1	TRBD2	17	.	TRBJ2-2	CCARDLLSGSRTGELFF	TGCTGTGCTAGAGATCTCCTCAGCGGGAGTAGGACCGGGGAGCTGTTTTTT
TRBV27	.	17	.	TRBJ2-5	CASSRLRREGYQETQYF	TGTGCCAGCAGCCGACTCAGGAGGGAAGGGTACCAAGAGACCCAGTACTTC
TRBV10-3	TRBD1	14	few	TRBJ2-7	CAISGQGAHDEQYF	TGTGCCATCAGTGGACAGGGGGCGCACGACGAGCAGTACTTC
TRBV3-1	.	13	few	TRBJ1-1	CASRPLSNTEAFF	TGTGCCAGCAGACCCCTTTCGAACACTGAAGCTTTCTTT
TRBV5-1	.	15	.	TRBJ2-3	CASSSGGPIGGTQYF	TGCGCCAGCAGCTCGGGGGGCCCGATCGGCGGTACGCAGTATTTT
TRBV29-1	.	15	.	TRBJ2-1	CSVEEYREYYNEQFF	TGCAGCGTTGAAGAATACCGGGAGTACTACAATGAGCAGTTCTTC
TRBV7-2	.	14	many	TRBJ2-3	CASSLDRAGDTQYF	TGTGCCAGCAGCTTAGATAGGGCCGGTGATACGCAGTATTTT
TRBV7-2	TRBD2	15	many	TRBJ2-1	CASSLDRGGAYEQFF	TGTGCCAGCAGCTTAGATCGCGGGGGGGCTTATGAGCAGTTCTTC
TRBV4-1	TRBD1	14	few	TRBJ1-1	CASSPRDSLSEAFF	TGCGCCAGCAGCCCCCGGGACAGCTTATCTGAAGCTTTCTTT
TRBV20-1	.	16	few	TRBJ1-3	CSARVAGVLSGNTIYF	TGCAGTGCTAGAGTAGCAGGGGTACTCTCTGGAAACACCATATATTTT
TRBV19	.	14	.	TRBJ2-7	CATSIAPSYYEQYF	TGTGCCACTAGTATAGCCCCCAGCTACTACGAGCAGTACTTC
TRBV6-2/TRBV6-3	.	14	.	TRBJ2-7	CASSYLGSGYEQYF	TGTGCCAGCAGTTACCTCGGGAGTGGCTACGAGCAGTACTTC
TRBV29-1	.	14	many	TRBJ2-7	CSVALWTGGDEQYF	TGCAGCGTTGCCCTTTGGACCGGAGGAGACGAGCAGTACTTC